One T cell receptor beta chain is described in this entry. The CDR3 extends over 15 amino acids. CDR1 and CDR2 (germline): SNHLY, FYNNEI. V shed 3 bases and J 6 bases; nucleotides not matched to a gene: 5. The data originate from a study of shared clonotypes between healthy human individuals. The method was immunoSEQ multiplex PCR; TCRdb's version includes in-frame clones alone and lacks a portion of them. The table includes 2,100,000 or so clones, 95% detected once. This TCR came from a man aged 18 to 29 in good health. The chain has TRBV2 and TRBJ1-5; TRBD1 agrees at 10 bases. Sequenced: naive CD4+ T cells sorted from blood. Subset specified: CD45RA+ positively selected. In DNA form, the CDR3 reads TGTGCCAGCAGTGACGACGGACAGGGGGGTCAGCCCCAGCATTTT. Translating it yields CASSDDGQGGQPQHF.